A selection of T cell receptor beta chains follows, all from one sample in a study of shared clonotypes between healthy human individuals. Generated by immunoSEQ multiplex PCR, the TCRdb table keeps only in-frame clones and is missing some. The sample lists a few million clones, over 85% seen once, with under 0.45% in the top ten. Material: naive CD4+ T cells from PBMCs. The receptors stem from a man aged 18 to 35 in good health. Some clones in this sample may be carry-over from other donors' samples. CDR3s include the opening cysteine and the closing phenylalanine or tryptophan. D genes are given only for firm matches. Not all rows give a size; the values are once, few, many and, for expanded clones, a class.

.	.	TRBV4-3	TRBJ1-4	TGCGCCAGCAGCCAAGACAGGAGGAATGAAAAACTGTTTTTT	CASSQDRRNEKLFF
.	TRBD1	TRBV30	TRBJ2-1	TGTGCCTGGAGTGTAAAGGGACAGTACAATGAGCAGTTCTTC	CAWSVKGQYNEQFF
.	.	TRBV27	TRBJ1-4	TGTGCCAGCAGTAAATGGGCGAGTGATGAAAAACTGTTTTTT	CASSKWASDEKLFF
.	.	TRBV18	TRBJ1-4	TGTGCCAGCTCGGGTCAGGGGACGGCTAATGAAAAACTGTTTTTT	CASSGQGTANEKLFF
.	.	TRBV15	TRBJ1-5	TGTGCCACCAGCAGAGGGGGGGGAAATCAGCCCCAGCATTTT	CATSRGGGNQPQHF
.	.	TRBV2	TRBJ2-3	TGTGCCAGCAGTGGGACGGCCATGGGAGATACGCAGTATTTT	CASSGTAMGDTQYF
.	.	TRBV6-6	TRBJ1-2	TGTGCCAGCACCCCGGACAGATCTGGCTACACCTTC	CASTPDRSGYTF
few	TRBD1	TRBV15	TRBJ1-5	TGTGCCACCAGCAGAGGTAAAGACAGGGATCATCAGCCCCAGCATTTT	CATSRGKDRDHQPQHF
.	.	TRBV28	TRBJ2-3	TGTGCCAGCAGTTTATACTCCCCTGGTCGGACGCAGTATTTT	CASSLYSPGRTQYF
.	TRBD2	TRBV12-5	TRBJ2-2	TGTGCTAGTGGTCCCTCCGCGGGACTAGCGGGAGGAGGCACCGGGGAGCTGTTTTTT	CASGPSAGLAGGGTGELFF
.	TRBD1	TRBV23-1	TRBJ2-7	TGCGCCAGCAGTCACCCCGACAGGGGGCCCCCCTACGAGCAGTACTTC	CASSHPDRGPPYEQYF
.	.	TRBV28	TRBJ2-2	TGTGCCACCCGGCTAGGCGCGAACACCGGGGAGCTGTTTTTT	CATRLGANTGELFF
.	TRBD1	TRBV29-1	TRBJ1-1	TGCAGCGTGGGGACAGGGGTCATGAACACTGAAGCTTTCTTT	CSVGTGVMNTEAFF
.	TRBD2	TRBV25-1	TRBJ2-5	TGTGCCAGCAGGAACGGACTAGCGGGAGGTGTTCAGACCCAGTACTTC	CASRNGLAGGVQTQYF
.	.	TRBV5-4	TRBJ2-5	TGTGCCAGCAGCCACAAAAAGGACAGTGAAACCCAAGAGACCCAGTACTTC	CASSHKKDSETQETQYF
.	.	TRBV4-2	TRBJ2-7	TGTGCCAGCAGCCAAGTTTTATCGACGACGGCCTACGAGCAGTACTTC	CASSQVLSTTAYEQYF
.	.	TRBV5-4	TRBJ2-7	TGTGCCAGCAGCTTGGGACAGGCATCGGGCGAGCAGTACTTC	CASSLGQASGEQYF
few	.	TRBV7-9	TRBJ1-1	TGTGCCAGCAGCTTAGCGAATCGCGGACTCACTGAAGCTTTCTTT	CASSLANRGLTEAFF
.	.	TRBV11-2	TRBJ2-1	TGTGCCAGCAGCTTAACCAATCTCGGTGAGCAGTTCTTC	CASSLTNLGEQFF
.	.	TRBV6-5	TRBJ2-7	TGTGCCAGCAGTTACTCCCCAGGGACCTACGAGCAGTACTTC	CASSYSPGTYEQYF
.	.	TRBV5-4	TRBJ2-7	TGTGCCAGCAGCTTTAAGACTAGTTCCTACGAGCAGTACTTC	CASSFKTSSYEQYF
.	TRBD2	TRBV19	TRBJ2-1	TGTGCCAGTAGTAGCCAGACTAGCGGAAGATACAATGAGCAGTTCTTC	CASSSQTSGRYNEQFF
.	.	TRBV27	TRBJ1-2	TGTGCCAGCAGTTTAACCTTCAACTATGGCTACACCTTC	CASSLTFNYGYTF
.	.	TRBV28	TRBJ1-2	TGTGCCAGCACCAGCGGGGGATCTAACTATGGCTACACCTTC	CASTSGGSNYGYTF
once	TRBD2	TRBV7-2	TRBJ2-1	TGTGCCAGCAGCCTGGGACTAGCCTACAATGAGCAGTTCTTC	CASSLGLAYNEQFF
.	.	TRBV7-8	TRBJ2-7	TGTGCCAGCAGCTTGACAGTCAACTACGAGCAGTACTTC	CASSLTVNYEQYF
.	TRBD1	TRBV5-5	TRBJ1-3	TGTGCCAGCAGCTTGTGGGGGACAGGGGTAACTGGAAACACCATATATTTT	CASSLWGTGVTGNTIYF
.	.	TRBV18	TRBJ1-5	TGTGCCAGCTCACCTCGGGGTGATCAGCCCCAGCATTTT	CASSPRGDQPQHF
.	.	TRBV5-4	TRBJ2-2	TGTGCCAGCAGCCGTACAGACACCGGGGAGCTGTTTTTT	CASSRTDTGELFF
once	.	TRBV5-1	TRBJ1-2	TGCGCCAGCAGCTTGGATGTAGGCTTGGCAGCCCGTTATGGCTACACCTTC	CASSLDVGLAARYGYTF
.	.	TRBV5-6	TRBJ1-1	TGTGCCAGCAGCTGGGGTCTTCTGGGGAGGATGAACACTGAAGCTTTCTTT	CASSWGLLGRMNTEAFF
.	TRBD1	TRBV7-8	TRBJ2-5	TGTGCCAGCAGCCATCAAGGGGGACAGGGTTGGGAGACCCAGTACTTC	CASSHQGGQGWETQYF
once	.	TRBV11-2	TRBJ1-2	TGTGCCAGCAGCTTAGGCAGTAACTATGGCTACACCTTC	CASSLGSNYGYTF
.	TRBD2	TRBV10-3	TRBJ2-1	TGTGCCATCAGTGAGGCGGGGGCCTACAATGAGCAGTTCTTC	CAISEAGAYNEQFF
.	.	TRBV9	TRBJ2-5	TGTGCCAGCAGCGTAGACATAGGAGAGACCCAGTACTTC	CASSVDIGETQYF
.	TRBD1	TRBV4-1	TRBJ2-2	TGCGCCAGCAGCCAAGACCAGGGGGCGAACACCGGGGAGCTGTTTTTT	CASSQDQGANTGELFF
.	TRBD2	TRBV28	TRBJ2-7	TGTGCCAGCAGTTTGCGGGGGTCGTACGAGCAGTACTTC	CASSLRGSYEQYF
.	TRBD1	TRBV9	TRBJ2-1	TGTGCCAGCAGCGCTGACCCGGACAGGGGGCTTAATGAGCAGTTCTTC	CASSADPDRGLNEQFF
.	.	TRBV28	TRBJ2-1	TGTGCCAGCAGTCTGGGAGGACAGTACAATGAGCAGTTCTTC	CASSLGGQYNEQFF
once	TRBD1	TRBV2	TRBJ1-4	TGTGCCAGCGGACAGGGGTCGGCTAATGAAAAACTGTTTTTT	CASGQGSANEKLFF
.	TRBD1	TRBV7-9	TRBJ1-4	TGTGCCAGCAGCTCAAGCCGGGGCCGAACAGGGGATGAAAAACTGTTTTTT	CASSSSRGRTGDEKLFF
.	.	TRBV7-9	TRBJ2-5	TGTGCCAGCAGCTTAAATCGTGAGACCCAGTACTTC	CASSLNRETQYF
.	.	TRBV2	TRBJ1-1	TGTGCCACCTCCCGGGACGGGCGGAACACTGAAGCTTTCTTT	CATSRDGRNTEAFF
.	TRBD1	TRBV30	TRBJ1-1	TGTGCCTGGAGTGGGGGACAGAAGGTTGTAACTGAAGCTTTCTTT	CAWSGGQKVVTEAFF
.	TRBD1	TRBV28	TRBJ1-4	TGTGCCAGCAGGGAAGGCGGGACAGCTATTAATGAAAAACTGTTTTTT	CASREGGTAINEKLFF
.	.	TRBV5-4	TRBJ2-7	TGTGCCAGCAGTTTACGTGGGGCAGCGAACTACGAGCAGTACTTC	CASSLRGAANYEQYF
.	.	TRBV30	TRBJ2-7	TGTGCCTGGAGTGTAGATCTGGTACTGGAGTACTTC	CAWSVDLVLEYF
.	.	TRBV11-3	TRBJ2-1	TGTGCCAGCAGCCTCCGTTCCAAAAGCTCCTACAATGAGCAGTTCTTC	CASSLRSKSSYNEQFF
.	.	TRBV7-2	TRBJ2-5	TGTGCCAGCAGCTCCGGGGTCAGGGAGACCCAGTACTTC	CASSSGVRETQYF
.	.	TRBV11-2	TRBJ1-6	TGTGCCAGCAGCTCGGAACGGAATTCACCCCTCCACTTT	CASSSERNSPLHF